The clone carrying this T cell receptor (beta chain) occurred many times. Its antigen is unknown. These data come from a study of breast tumors, draining lymph nodes, adjacent tissues. General study points: Most tumor T cells seemingly derive from lymph node, then expand in tumor. Tumor repertoires ranked between lymph nodes and nontumor tissue in diversity, with V and J gene preferences.

Breast cancer patients provided tissue from their axillary draining lymph nodes. TCRdb reanalysed the multiplex PCR reads using MiXCR and keeps one entry per CDR3 protein. The repertoire holds fewer than 90,000 distinct CDR3 sequences, with approximately 30% as singletons. This CDR3 has 13 amino acids. The V gene's germline CDR1 is ENHRY and CDR2 SYGVKD. Trimming took off 9 bases at V and 5 bases at J, with 13 bases between the two ends. The chain couples TRBV10-3 to TRBJ1-4; TRBD1 is a possible D gene (6 bases). The source is a female donor with breast cancer. Some clones in this sample may be carry-over from other donors' samples. The sequenced material came from axillary lymph node tissue. The CDR3 DNA reads as TGTGCCATTCAACAGGGCTACAATGAAAAACTGTTTTTT. The encoded protein is CAIQQGYNEKLFF.